Detailed here is one T cell receptor (beta chain). Its antigen is unidentified. For the second PCR, which ran for about 7 to 11 cycles, a sample-barcoded 5' primer and a J-beta primer mix were used. A 12-random-nucleotide template-switch adaptor tagged each cDNA molecule. One entry per CDR3 protein, called by TCRdb with MiXCR from the 5' RACE reads. The sample records some 860,000 distinct CDR3 sequences, 45% to 70% being singletons. The data are from a study of blood T cells in healthy people across ages. The V gene lost 0 bases and the J gene lost 7 bases, with 13 bases spanning the gap. This CDR3 spans 14 amino acids. The germline gives CDR1 LGHNA, CDR2 YSLEER. Study-level points and caveats: Age advanced and TCR beta diversity per million T cells fell, roughly linearly.

Per-sample PBMC isolation yielded at least 6.5 million cells. The J gene is TRBJ2-7, the V gene TRBV4-3; D is perhaps TRBD2 (5 bases). This receptor was obtained from a man aged 40-55 years in good health. The sequencing sample was made of blood. In nucleotides, the CDR3 is TGCGCCAGCAGCCAAGAAAGGCTATCGGGAGAGCAGTACTTC. Protein product: CASSQERLSGEQYF.